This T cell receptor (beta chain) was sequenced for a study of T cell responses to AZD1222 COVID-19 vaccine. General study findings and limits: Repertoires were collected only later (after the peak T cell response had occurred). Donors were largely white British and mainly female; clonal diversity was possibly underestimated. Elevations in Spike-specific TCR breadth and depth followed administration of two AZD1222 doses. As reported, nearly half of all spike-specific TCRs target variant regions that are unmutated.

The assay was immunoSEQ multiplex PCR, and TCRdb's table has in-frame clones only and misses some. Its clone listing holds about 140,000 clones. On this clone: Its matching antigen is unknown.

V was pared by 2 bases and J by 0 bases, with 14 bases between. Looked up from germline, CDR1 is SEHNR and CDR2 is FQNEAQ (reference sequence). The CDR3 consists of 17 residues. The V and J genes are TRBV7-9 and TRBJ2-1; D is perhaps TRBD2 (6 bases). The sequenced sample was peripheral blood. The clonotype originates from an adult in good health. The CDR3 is CASSLSVRESSYNEQFF. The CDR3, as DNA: TGTGCCAGCAGCTTATCTGTCCGGGAGAGCTCCTACAATGAGCAGTTCTTC.